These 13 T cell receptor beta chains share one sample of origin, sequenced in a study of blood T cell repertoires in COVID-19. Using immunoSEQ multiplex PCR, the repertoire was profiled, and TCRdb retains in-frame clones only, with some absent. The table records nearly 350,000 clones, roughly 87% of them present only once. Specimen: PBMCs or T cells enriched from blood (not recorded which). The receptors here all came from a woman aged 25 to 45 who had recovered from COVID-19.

The DNA of the CDR3 is TGTGCCAGTAGTATAGGGGCGTATTATCAGCCCCAGCATTTT. Amino acids: CASSIGAYYQPQHF. The V and J genes are TRBV19 and TRBJ1-5; D not certain. There are 14 residues in the CDR3. V shed 1 base and J shed 5 bases, with 9 bases lying between them. Germline CDR1 reads LNHDA; CDR2 reads SQIVND (reference sequence). Using reference TRBV19 and TRBJ1-5 for the parts outside the CDR3, the full variable domain is DGGITQSPKYLFRKEGQNVTLSCEQNLNHDAMYWYRQDPGQGLRLIYYSQIVNDFQKGDIAEGYSVSREKKESFPLTVTSAQKNPTAFYLCASSIGAYYQPQHFGDGTRLSIL.

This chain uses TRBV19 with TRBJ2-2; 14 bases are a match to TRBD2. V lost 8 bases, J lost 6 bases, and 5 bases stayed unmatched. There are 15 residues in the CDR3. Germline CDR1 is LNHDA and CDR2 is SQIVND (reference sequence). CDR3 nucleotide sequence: TGTGCCAGTTACCGGACTAGCGGGGGGTCCGGGGAGCTGTTTTTT. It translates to CASYRTSGGSGELFF.

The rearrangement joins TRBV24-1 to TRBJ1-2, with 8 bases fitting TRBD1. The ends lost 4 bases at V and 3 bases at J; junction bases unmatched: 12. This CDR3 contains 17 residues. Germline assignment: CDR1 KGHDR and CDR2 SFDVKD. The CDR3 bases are TGTGCCACCAGTGACCGCGGGCCAGGGGGCTGGGACTATGGCTACACCTTC. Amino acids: CATSDRGPGGWDYGYTF.

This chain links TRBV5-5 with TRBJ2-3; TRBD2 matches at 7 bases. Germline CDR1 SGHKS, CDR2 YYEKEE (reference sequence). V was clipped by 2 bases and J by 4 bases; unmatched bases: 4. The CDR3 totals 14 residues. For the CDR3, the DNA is TGTGCCAGCAGCTTCTCGGGAGGATCAGATACGCAGTATTTT. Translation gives CASSFSGGSDTQYF.

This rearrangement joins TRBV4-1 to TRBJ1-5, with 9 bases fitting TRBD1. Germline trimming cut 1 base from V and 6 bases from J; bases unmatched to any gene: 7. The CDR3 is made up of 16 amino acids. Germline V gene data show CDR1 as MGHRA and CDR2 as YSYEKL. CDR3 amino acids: CASSQAGGQGVQPQHF. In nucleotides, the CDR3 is TGCGCCAGCAGCCAAGCTGGGGGACAGGGAGTTCAGCCCCAGCATTTT.

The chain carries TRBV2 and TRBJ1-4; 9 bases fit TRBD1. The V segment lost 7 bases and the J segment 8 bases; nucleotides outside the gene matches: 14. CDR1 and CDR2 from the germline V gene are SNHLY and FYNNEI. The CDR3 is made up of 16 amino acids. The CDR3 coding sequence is TGTGCCAGCACTACAAGAACGGGACAGGGAGGGGAAAAACTGTTTTTT. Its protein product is CASTTRTGQGGEKLFF.

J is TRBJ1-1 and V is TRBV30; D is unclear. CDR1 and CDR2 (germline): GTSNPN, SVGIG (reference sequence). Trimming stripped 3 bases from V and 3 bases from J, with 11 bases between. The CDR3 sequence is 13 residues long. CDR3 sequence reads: CAWSPTGYTEAFF. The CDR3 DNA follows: TGTGCCTGGAGCCCCACCGGGTACACTGAAGCTTTCTTT.

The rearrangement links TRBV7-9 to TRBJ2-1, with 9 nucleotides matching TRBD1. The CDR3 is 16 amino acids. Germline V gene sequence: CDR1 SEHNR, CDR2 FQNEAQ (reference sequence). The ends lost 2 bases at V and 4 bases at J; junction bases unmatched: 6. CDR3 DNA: TGTGCCAGCAGCTTATTGGGACAGGGCCCTTACAATGAGCAGTTCTTC. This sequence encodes CASSLLGQGPYNEQFF. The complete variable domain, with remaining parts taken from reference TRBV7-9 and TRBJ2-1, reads DTGVSQNPRHKITKRGQNVTFRCDPISEHNRLYWYRQTLGQGPEFLTYFQNEAQLEKSRLLSDRFSAERPKGSFSTLEIQRTEQGDSAMYLCASSLLGQGPYNEQFFGPGTRLTVL.

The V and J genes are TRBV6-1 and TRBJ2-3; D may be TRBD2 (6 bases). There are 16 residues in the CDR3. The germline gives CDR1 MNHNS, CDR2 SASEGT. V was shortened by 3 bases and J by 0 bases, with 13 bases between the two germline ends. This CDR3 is CASSDGGRRSTDTQYF. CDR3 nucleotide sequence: TGTGCCAGCAGTGACGGGGGACGGCGTAGCACAGATACGCAGTATTTT.

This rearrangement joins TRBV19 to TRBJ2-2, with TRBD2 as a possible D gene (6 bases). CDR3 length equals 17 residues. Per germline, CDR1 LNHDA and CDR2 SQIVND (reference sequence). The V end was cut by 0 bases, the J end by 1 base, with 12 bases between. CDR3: CASSIDLQGLNTGELFF. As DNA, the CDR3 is TGTGCCAGTAGTATAGATCTCCAGGGACTGAACACCGGGGAGCTGTTTTTT.

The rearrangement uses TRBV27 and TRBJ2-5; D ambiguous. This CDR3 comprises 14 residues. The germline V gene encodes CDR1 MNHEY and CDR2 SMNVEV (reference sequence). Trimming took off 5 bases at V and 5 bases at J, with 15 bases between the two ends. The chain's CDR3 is CASSPGPYGETQYF. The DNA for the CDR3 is TGTGCCAGCAGTCCGGGTCCCTATGGGGAGACCCAGTACTTC.

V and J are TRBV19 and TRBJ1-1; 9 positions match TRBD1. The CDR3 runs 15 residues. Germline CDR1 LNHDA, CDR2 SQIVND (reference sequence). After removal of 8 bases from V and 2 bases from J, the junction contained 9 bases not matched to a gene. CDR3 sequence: CASHAVGQGNTEAFF. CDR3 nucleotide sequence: TGTGCCAGTCATGCAGTGGGACAGGGTAACACTGAAGCTTTCTTT.

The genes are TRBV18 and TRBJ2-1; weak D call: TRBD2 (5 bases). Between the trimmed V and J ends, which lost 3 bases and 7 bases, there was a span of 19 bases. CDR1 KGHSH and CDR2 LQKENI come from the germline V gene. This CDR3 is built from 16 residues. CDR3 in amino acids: CASSPVLSGNFNEQFF. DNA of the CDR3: TGTGCCAGCTCACCGGTTTTGTCGGGGAATTTTAATGAGCAGTTCTTC.